Described below is a single T cell receptor beta chain sequence and its context. What it binds is unknown. The split of CD4+ cells yielded CD45RA+ naive and CD45RA-negative memory subsets. This specimen comes from a study of shared clonotypes between healthy human individuals. Study findings and constraints: Researchers found naive subsets generally carried larger estimated richness than memory subsets. Some clonotypes were shared by all four sorted-subset donors, while others were not shared. The non-shared ones had lower generation probabilities than the shared ones.

CDR1 and CDR2 (germline): SNHLY, FYNNEI. This CDR3 comprises 14 residues. V lost 6 bases to trimming and J lost 4 bases; unmatched junction nucleotides: 6. Source study methods: Filtering differed for immunoSEQ, which gave only junction sequences without quality scores. This table comes from immunoSEQ multiplex PCR, and its TCRdb copy is limited to in-frame clones, with some not included. That table is the source of V, J and clone size, and D and trimming were worked out from the DNA. This table has about 2.4 million clones, approximately 93% appearing once. The origin of this receptor is a man aged 18 to 30 in good health. Some clones in this sample may be carry-over from other donors' samples. The V gene is TRBV2, the J gene TRBJ2-1; 7 bases line up with TRBD2. Specimen: naive CD4+ T cells from PBMCs. Indicated subset: CD45RA+ positively selected. CDR3 region: CASRNGGNYNEQFF. The CDR3 nucleotides read TGTGCCAGCAGGAACGGGGGGAATTACAATGAGCAGTTCTTC. Supplemented by reference TRBV2 and TRBJ2-1, the full variable domain reads EPEVTQTPSHQVTQMGQEVILRCVPISNHLYFYWYRQILGQKVEFLVSFYNNEISEKSEIFDDQFSVERPDGSNFTLKIRSTKLEDSAMYFCASRNGGNYNEQFFGPGTRLTVL.